This T cell receptor (beta chain) was sequenced during a study of cytomegalovirus exposure and HLA in healthy donors. The wider study: Across some 400 genotyped donors, about 86% landed in the Caucasian-associated ancestry cluster.

Nominally healthy donors provided the samples, though records likely missed some immune exposures. The table lists this clone with a few counts. It was with 60 Vbeta and 13 Jbeta primers that the PCR ran. Original handling: Around 12 million of some 80 million unique TCR beta chains were shared, per a later count. Clones were sequenced by immunoSEQ multiplex PCR, and TCRdb holds only the in-frame ones, with some missing. For V, J and clone size, that table is used; D and trimming come from the DNA. The sample yields roughly 190,000 clones, 9.5% to 15% seen once. The CDR3 contains 16 residues. Trimming pared 2 bases from V and 7 bases from J, leaving 18 bases between. The germline CDR1 and CDR2 sequences are SGHRS and YFSETQ.

The sequenced sample was PBMCs. The origin of this receptor is a man aged 50 to 60 in good health and CMV-seropositive. This chain links TRBV5-1 with TRBJ2-2; unclear D gene. This CDR3 is CASSFDLLPAVGELFF. Here the CDR3 DNA reads TGCGCCAGCAGCTTTGATCTTTTGCCCGCAGTCGGGGAGCTGTTTTTT.